Shown below are 20 T cell receptor beta chains from a single sample sequenced in a study of blood T cell repertoires in COVID-19. The assay was immunoSEQ multiplex PCR, and TCRdb's table has in-frame clones only and misses some. The data contain 180,000 or so clones, about four fifths of them singletons. What was sequenced was PBMCs or T cells enriched from blood (not recorded which). These receptors were collected from a man aged 40-55 years who had recovered from COVID-19.

V gene TRBV5-1 combines with J gene TRBJ1-2; TRBD1 matches 10 bases. Germline CDR1 and CDR2: SGHRS and YFSETQ. J gave up 6 bases and V 5 bases, and 10 bases lay outside the gene matches. The CDR3 is made up of 15 amino acids. For the CDR3, the DNA is TGCGCCAGCAGTCTTGACAGGGGGCAGATAGATGGCTACACCTTC. This codes for CASSLDRGQIDGYTF.

The rearrangement uses TRBV5-4 and TRBJ1-2; TRBD1 agrees at 10 bases. Germline loops: CDR1 SGHNT, CDR2 YYREEE (reference sequence). V shed 4 bases and J 4 bases; nucleotides not matched to a gene: 4. The CDR3 extends over 14 amino acids. CDR3 protein: CASSGQGGIYGYTF. The CDR3 DNA follows: TGTGCCAGCAGCGGACAGGGGGGGATCTATGGCTACACCTTC. Full variable domain (rest looked up from reference TRBV5-4 and TRBJ1-2): ETGVTQSPTHLIKTRGQQVTLRCSSQSGHNTVSWYQQALGQGPQFIFQYYREEENGRGNFPPRFSGLQFPNYSSELNVNALELDDSALYLCASSGQGGIYGYTFGSGTRLTVV.

This clone has a handful of counts. The chain has TRBV2 and TRBJ1-2; TRBD1 matches 8 bases. The CDR3 is 15 residues long. Germline lookup yields CDR1 SNHLY and CDR2 FYNNEI. After removal of 5 bases from V and 4 bases from J, the junction contained 9 bases not matched to a gene. CDR3 residues: CASSPRTGNSYGYTF. CDR3 nucleotides: TGTGCCAGCAGTCCCCGGACAGGGAATAGCTATGGCTACACCTTC.

The CDR3: CASSVGDRGINSPLHF. DNA of the CDR3: TGTGCCAGCAGCGTAGGGGACAGGGGAATTAATTCACCCCTCCACTTT. This chain uses TRBV9 with TRBJ1-6; 10 nucleotides line up with TRBD1. Per the germline V gene, CDR1 is SGDLS and CDR2 is YYNGEE. The CDR3 is made up of 16 amino acids. Germline trimming cut 0 bases from V and 6 bases from J; bases unmatched to any gene: 3.

The chain recombines TRBV5-4 with TRBJ1-4; the D gene is possibly TRBD1 (5 bases). With 4 bases removed from V and 3 bases from J, the gap between germline ends came to 16 bases. There are 16 residues in the CDR3. Germline V gene lookup returns CDR1 SGHNT and CDR2 YYREEE (reference sequence). CDR3 sequence: CASSNRQTSPNEKLFF. CDR3 nucleotide sequence: TGTGCCAGCAGCAACCGACAGACTTCCCCTAATGAAAAACTGTTTTTT.

A single count supports this clone. The chain uses TRBV7-2 and TRBJ1-1; possibly TRBD1 for D (5 bases). This CDR3 has 13 residues. Germline V gene data show CDR1 as SGHTA and CDR2 as FQGNSA. The germline V and J ends were trimmed by 6 bases and 5 bases, with 13 bases remaining between them. CDR3 DNA sequence: TGTGCCAGCAGGAGCGGGGGAAGTACTGAAGCTTTCTTT. Translating it yields CASRSGGSTEAFF. Full variable domain (rest looked up from reference TRBV7-2 and TRBJ1-1): GAGVSQSPSNKVTEKGKDVELRCDPISGHTALYWYRQSLGQGLEFLIYFQGNSAPDKSGLPSDRFSAERTGGSVSTLTIQRTQQEDSAVYLCASRSGGSTEAFFGQGTRLTVV.

The chain combines TRBV29-1 with TRBJ2-5; TRBD2 aligns across 7 bases. CDR1 and CDR2 (germline): SQVTM, ANQGSEA. The V gene end was trimmed by 4 bases and the J gene end by 1 base; junction bases not matched to a gene: 12. The CDR3 is made up of 16 amino acids. This chain's CDR3 is CSVGDPPSGAQETQYF. The DNA of the CDR3 is TGCAGCGTTGGGGACCCCCCGAGCGGGGCCCAAGAGACCCAGTACTTC.

The rearrangement uses TRBV29-1 and TRBJ2-3; 7 bases match TRBD1. The CDR3 is made up of 12 amino acids. From germline, CDR1 is SQVTM and CDR2 ANQGSEA. Trimming removed 5 bases from V and 4 bases from J; junction bases left unmatched: 3. In DNA, the CDR3 is TGCAGCGTTAAGACAGGGTCAGATACGCAGTATTTT. It codes for CSVKTGSDTQYF.

This CDR3 is CASSSLPWTGSYYGYTF. CDR3 coding DNA: TGTGCCAGCAGTTCCCTACCTTGGACAGGTTCCTACTATGGCTACACCTTC. This chain links TRBV28 with TRBJ1-2, with 7 bases identical to TRBD1. The junction had 14 bases not matched to a gene; V was cut back by 4 bases and J by 3 bases. This CDR3 spans 17 amino acids. The germline V gene encodes CDR1 MDHEN and CDR2 SYDVKM.

The V gene is TRBV7-6, the J gene TRBJ2-2; a possible D gene is TRBD1 (5 bases). CDR3 size: 13 residues. Trimming removed 5 bases from V and 6 bases from J, with 10 bases in between. CDR1 is SGHVS and CDR2 is FNYEAQ in the germline V gene. The CDR3 loop is CASSARVPGELFF. CDR3 bases: TGTGCCAGCAGCGCCAGGGTACCCGGGGAGCTGTTTTTT.

This clone was detected only once. The V gene is TRBV27, the J gene TRBJ2-5; TRBD2 matches 13 bases. The CDR3 has 17 residues. Germline V gene sequence: CDR1 MNHEY, CDR2 SMNVEV (reference sequence). Trimming took 6 bases from V and 4 from J; bases not matched to a gene: 11. The CDR3 sequence: CASSRERTSGGVETQYF. Here the CDR3 DNA reads TGTGCCAGCAGCCGCGAAAGGACTAGCGGGGGTGTAGAGACCCAGTACTTC.

V gene TRBV11-2 combines with J gene TRBJ2-1; TRBD2 matches at 14 bases. The CDR3 is 17 residues long. In germline, CDR1 is SGHAT, CDR2 FQNNGV. J gave up 14 bases and V 5 bases, and 17 bases lay outside the gene matches. This chain's CDR3 is CASSPPSGTSGGQDKFF. As DNA, the CDR3 is TGTGCCAGCAGCCCTCCGTCCGGGACTAGCGGGGGTCAGGACAAGTTCTTC.

This clone was picked up many times. The V and J genes are TRBV6-5 and TRBJ1-3; no clear D gene. Looked up from germline, CDR1 is MNHEY and CDR2 is SVGAGI. Trimming removed 5 bases from V and 0 bases from J, with 11 bases in between. The CDR3 is 15 amino acids. The chain's CDR3 is CASSLSDFSGNTIYF. CDR3 in DNA: TGTGCCAGCAGTCTTTCAGATTTCTCTGGAAACACCATATATTTT.

This chain uses TRBV27 with TRBJ2-1; 11 nucleotides align to TRBD1. CDR1 and CDR2 (germline): MNHEY, SMNVEV (reference sequence). V was pared by 8 bases and J by 6 bases, with 6 bases of the junction left unmatched. CDR3 length: 14 residues. This chain's CDR3 is CASQWTGGSNEQFF. The DNA for the CDR3 is TGTGCCAGCCAGTGGACAGGGGGCTCCAATGAGCAGTTCTTC.

The CDR3 bases are TGCGCCAGCAGCCAACAGGACAGAGTCTCTGGGGCCAACGTCCTGACTTTC. Its protein product is CASSQQDRVSGANVLTF. The chain recombines TRBV4-1 with TRBJ2-6, with D possibly TRBD1 on 6 matching bases. The germline gives CDR1 MGHRA, CDR2 YSYEKL. V lost 2 bases and J lost 0, with 11 bases in between. CDR3 length: 17 residues.

This chain connects TRBV18 to TRBJ1-2; D is undetermined. The CDR3 length is 13 residues. Germline CDR1 and CDR2: KGHSH and LQKENI. Trimming cost V 3 bases and J 8 bases, with 13 bases left between them. The CDR3 DNA reads TGTGCCAGCTCACCGGTGGGGAGCCTGGGCTACACCTTC. It is translated as CASSPVGSLGYTF.

The V and J genes are TRBV3-1 (or the pseudogene TRBV3-2) and TRBJ2-5; TRBD2 matches 11 bases. CDR3 length: 16 residues. The V gene end was trimmed by 1 base and the J gene end by 5 bases; junction bases not matched to a gene: 6. Germline CDR1 LGHDT, CDR2 YNNKEL (reference sequence). The CDR3 region has the DNA TGTGCCAGCAGCCAAGGACTTAGCGGGGGGGCGGAGACCCAGTACTTC. Protein sequence: CASSQGLSGGAETQYF.

This clone showed up just a few times. The J gene is TRBJ2-7, the V gene TRBV1; the table names TRBD2, a call not compared with the DNA. TRBV1 is reported as a pseudogene. This CDR3 region has 19 residues. The CDR3 DNA is TGCACCAGCAGCCACGTCCTTGGGACTAGCGGGAGCCGAGGGAGGGAGCAGTACTTC. Translating it yields CTSSHVLGTSGSRGREQYF.

V gene TRBV19 combines with J gene TRBJ1-5, with 8 bases identical to TRBD1. Germline V lookup: CDR1 LNHDA, CDR2 SQIVND (reference sequence). V was clipped by 7 bases and J by 3 bases; unmatched bases: 8. CDR3 length: 15 residues. Here the CDR3 reads CASKVGQVFNQPQHF. CDR3 in DNA: TGTGCCAGTAAAGTGGGACAGGTCTTCAATCAGCCCCAGCATTTT. Full variable domain (missing parts from reference TRBV19 and TRBJ1-5): DGGITQSPKYLFRKEGQNVTLSCEQNLNHDAMYWYRQDPGQGLRLIYYSQIVNDFQKGDIAEGYSVSREKKESFPLTVTSAQKNPTAFYLCASKVGQVFNQPQHFGDGTRLSIL.

V gene TRBV9 combines with J gene TRBJ1-2; the D is unclear. This CDR3 has 15 residues. V dropped 4 bases and J dropped 8 bases, with 21 bases sitting between them. Looked up from germline, CDR1 is SGDLS and CDR2 is YYNGEE. The CDR3 DNA reads TGTGCCAGCAGCCAGAATCCCGGGATAAGCTGGGGCTACACCTTC. The encoded protein is CASSQNPGISWGYTF.